This T cell receptor beta chain was profiled in a study of neurological immune-mediated disorders. Study-wide points: According to phylogenetic grouping, one related-CDR3 cluster, a possible signature, contained the repertoires of 18 of 34 multiple sclerosis patients. There was no clinical or MRI feature that was associated with the multiple sclerosis repertoire cluster.

The table lists this clonotype with many counts. Its antigen is not identified. 5'RACE with 10-nucleotide random UMIs produced the cDNA. MiXCR, applied by TCRdb to the 5' RACE reads, yields one record per CDR3 protein. The sample has tens of thousands of distinct CDR3 sequences, 2.5% to 3.5% seen once. Germline V CDR1 and CDR2: ENHRY, SYGVKD. With 6 bases clipped from V and 7 bases from J, the junction kept 8 bases outside the gene matches. The CDR3 consists of 15 residues. Sequences were obtained from PBMCs. The chain has TRBV10-3 and TRBJ2-1; 11 nucleotides agree with TRBD2. The sequence was obtained from a woman aged 45-65 years with multiple sclerosis. The CDR3 DNA reads TGTGCCATCAGGGAAACTAGCGGGGGCCATAATGAGCAGTTCTTC. This encodes CAIRETSGGHNEQFF.